These T cell receptor beta chains were read from a single sample in a study of beta chain features in type 1 diabetes. Sequenced by immunoSEQ multiplex PCR; TCRdb stores in-frame clones only, minus some. The sample has about 45,000 clones; 51% are singletons. Sample: Tregs from blood. These receptors came from a woman between 18 and 29 years old in good health. Both conserved end residues are part of each CDR3. A D gene is named only where the DNA matches it firmly. Size is omitted from some rows. Given values are once, few, many or a class for expanded clones.

CDR3: CASSGLAGVGTDTQYF
DNA: TGTGCCAGCAGTGGACTAGCGGGAGTTGGGACAGATACGCAGTATTTT
D: TRBD2
size: few
V: TRBV6-1
J: TRBJ2-3

CDR3: CASSELSRELFF
DNA: TGTGCCAGCAGTGAATTATCCCGGGAGCTGTTTTTT
D: NA
size: NA
V: TRBV25-1
J: TRBJ2-2

CDR3: CASSLSYPGTSGSWWKETQYF
DNA: TGTGCCAGCAGTTTATCCTATCCAGGGACTAGCGGGAGTTGGTGGAAAGAGACCCAGTACTTC
D: TRBD2
size: NA
V: TRBV28
J: TRBJ2-5

CDR3: CATSPGQGRGYGYTF
DNA: TGTGCCACCAGCCCCGGACAGGGACGAGGGTATGGCTACACCTTC
D: TRBD1
size: NA
V: TRBV15
J: TRBJ1-2

CDR3: CARSGGQGAIHEQYF
DNA: TGTGCCAGAAGCGGGGGACAGGGGGCTATCCACGAGCAGTACTTC
D: TRBD1
size: once
V: TRBV5-3
J: TRBJ2-7

CDR3: CASSLASSYEQYF
DNA: TGTGCCAGCAGCTTAGCGAGCTCCTACGAGCAGTACTTC
D: NA
size: NA
V: TRBV7-2
J: TRBJ2-7

CDR3: CASSPRSGEQYF
DNA: TGTGCCAGTAGCCCGCGGAGCGGCGAGCAGTACTTC
D: NA
size: NA
V: TRBV19
J: TRBJ2-7

CDR3: CASSPGTSGTSEQYF
DNA: TGTGCCAGCAGCCCAGGGACTAGCGGGACAAGCGAGCAGTACTTC
D: TRBD2
size: few
V: TRBV28
J: TRBJ2-7

CDR3: CASDPDSSSTDTQYF
DNA: TGTGCCAGTGACCCCGACAGTTCTAGCACAGATACGCAGTATTTT
D: NA
size: NA
V: TRBV18
J: TRBJ2-3

CDR3: CASSLIGQSNTGELFF
DNA: TGTGCCAGCAGTTTAATAGGACAGTCGAACACCGGGGAGCTGTTTTTT
D: NA
size: NA
V: TRBV28
J: TRBJ2-2

CDR3: CASSHWTGGAGTGELFF
DNA: TGTGCCAGCAGCCACTGGACAGGGGGCGCGGGCACCGGGGAGCTGTTTTTT
D: TRBD1
size: NA
V: TRBV4-2
J: TRBJ2-2

CDR3: CASSPGVHTDTQYF
DNA: TGTGCCAGCAGCCCGGGGGTCCACACAGATACGCAGTATTTT
D: NA
size: NA
V: TRBV7-9
J: TRBJ2-3

CDR3: CASSLNPPGLAGVGYEQFF
DNA: TGTGCCAGCAGCTTAAACCCCCCAGGGCTAGCGGGAGTAGGTTATGAGCAGTTCTTC
D: TRBD2
size: NA
V: TRBV7-3
J: TRBJ2-1

CDR3: CSVGLDRAYNEQFF
DNA: TGCAGCGTGGGCCTTGACAGGGCATACAATGAGCAGTTCTTC
D: TRBD1
size: NA
V: TRBV29-1
J: TRBJ2-1

CDR3: CASSRMDSLQYF
DNA: TGTGCCAGCAGCCGAATGGACAGCCTGCAGTACTTC
D: NA
size: few
V: TRBV7-9
J: TRBJ2-7

CDR3: CSVHRNTEAFF
DNA: TGCAGCGTCCACAGGAACACTGAAGCTTTCTTT
D: NA
size: NA
V: TRBV29-1
J: TRBJ1-1

CDR3: CASSPTGGLRNGYTF
DNA: TGTGCCAGCTCACCAACAGGGGGCCTTAGGAATGGCTACACCTTC
D: TRBD1
size: NA
V: TRBV18
J: TRBJ1-2

CDR3: CASSDRGYNEQFF
DNA: TGTGCCAGCAGCGACAGGGGGTACAATGAGCAGTTCTTC
D: TRBD1
size: NA
V: TRBV11-2
J: TRBJ2-1

CDR3: CASRTRGRDEAFF
DNA: TGTGCCAGCAGGACCAGGGGGCGGGATGAAGCTTTCTTT
D: TRBD1
size: NA
V: TRBV6-1
J: TRBJ1-1

CDR3: CASSLDFREETQYF
DNA: TGTGCCAGCAGCTTAGACTTTCGGGAAGAGACCCAGTACTTC
D: NA
size: NA
V: TRBV7-2
J: TRBJ2-5

CDR3: CAWRTGAFNSPLHF
DNA: TGTGCCTGGAGGACAGGGGCCTTCAATTCACCCCTCCACTTT
D: TRBD1
size: NA
V: TRBV30
J: TRBJ1-6

CDR3: CASRQTSGSSYEQYF
DNA: TGTGCCAGCAGACAGACTAGCGGGAGCTCCTACGAGCAGTACTTC
D: TRBD2
size: NA
V: TRBV6-5
J: TRBJ2-7

CDR3: CASSPGLSSGNTIYF
DNA: TGTGCCAGCAGCCCGGGACTCTCCTCTGGAAACACCATATATTTT
D: NA
size: NA
V: TRBV6-1
J: TRBJ1-3

CDR3: CASSPLAGAGEQFF
DNA: TGTGCCAGCAGCCCCCTAGCGGGAGCTGGAGAGCAGTTCTTC
D: TRBD2
size: NA
V: TRBV9
J: TRBJ2-1

CDR3: CASSQASFLITGELFF
DNA: TGCGCCAGCAGCCAAGCATCCTTCCTAATCACCGGGGAGCTGTTTTTT
D: NA
size: NA
V: TRBV4-1
J: TRBJ2-2

CDR3: CASSQDLQVAGGSSYEQYF
DNA: TGCGCCAGCAGCCAAGATCTACAGGTAGCGGGAGGATCTAGTTACGAGCAGTACTTC
D: TRBD2
size: NA
V: TRBV4-3
J: TRBJ2-7

CDR3: CASSLSYAGMVNQPQHF
DNA: TGTGCCAGCAGTTTATCATATGCAGGGATGGTCAATCAGCCCCAGCATTTT
D: NA
size: NA
V: TRBV27
J: TRBJ1-5

CDR3: CSVDPGTSGLEQYF
DNA: TGCAGCGTTGACCCCGGGACTAGCGGTTTAGAGCAGTACTTC
D: TRBD2
size: NA
V: TRBV29-1
J: TRBJ2-7

CDR3: CASSRDRVGYEQYF
DNA: TGTGCCAGCAGCCGAGACAGGGTGGGCTACGAGCAGTACTTC
D: TRBD1
size: once
V: TRBV7-2
J: TRBJ2-7

CDR3: CSVSLTTGGGTDTQYF
DNA: TGCAGCGTCTCCCTTACAACAGGGGGCGGCACAGATACGCAGTATTTT
D: TRBD1
size: few
V: TRBV29-1
J: TRBJ2-3

CDR3: CASSVSGQGGNTIYF
DNA: TGTGCCAGCAGCGTCTCGGGACAGGGAGGAAACACCATATATTTT
D: TRBD1
size: few
V: TRBV7-2
J: TRBJ1-3

CDR3: CASSLFGQFYGYTF
DNA: TGTGCCAGCAGTTTATTCGGACAATTCTATGGCTACACCTTC
D: NA
size: NA
V: TRBV28
J: TRBJ1-2

CDR3: CATSREQAPNYGYTF
DNA: TGTGCCACCAGCAGAGAACAGGCCCCGAACTATGGCTACACCTTC
D: NA
size: NA
V: TRBV15
J: TRBJ1-2

CDR3: CASRPGTGQGSGYTF
DNA: TGTGCCAGTAGACCTGGAACGGGACAGGGCTCGGGCTACACCTTC
D: TRBD1
size: NA
V: TRBV19
J: TRBJ1-2

CDR3: CASSYTGATDTQYF
DNA: TGCGCCAGCAGTTATACGGGAGCCACAGATACGCAGTATTTT
D: NA
size: once
V: TRBV5-1
J: TRBJ2-3

CDR3: CASSDTGGRAAYNEQFF
DNA: TGTGCCAGCAGTGACACGGGCGGGAGGGCCGCCTACAATGAGCAGTTCTTC
D: TRBD2
size: NA
V: TRBV25-1
J: TRBJ2-1

CDR3: CASRRQRLIQETQYF
DNA: TGTGCCAGCAGAAGACAGCGACTTATCCAAGAGACCCAGTACTTC
D: NA
size: NA
V: TRBV28
J: TRBJ2-5

CDR3: CASSRGNGQDWNTEAFF
DNA: TGTGCCAGCAGCCGCGGTAATGGACAAGACTGGAACACTGAAGCTTTCTTT
D: NA
size: NA
V: TRBV28
J: TRBJ1-1

CDR3: CASSLFKTTEAFF
DNA: TGTGCCAGCAGCTTATTTAAGACTACTGAAGCTTTCTTT
D: NA
size: few
V: TRBV7-3
J: TRBJ1-1

CDR3: CASSENTGTRLSGANVLTF
DNA: TGTGCCAGCAGCGAAAACACCGGGACTAGACTGTCTGGGGCCAACGTCCTGACTTTC
D: TRBD2
size: few
V: TRBV9
J: TRBJ2-6

CDR3: CASSQDLTDGEQYF
DNA: TGTGCCAGCAGCCAAGATCTTACTGATGGCGAGCAGTACTTC
D: NA
size: NA
V: TRBV4-2
J: TRBJ2-7

CDR3: CASSDHIRNTEAFF
DNA: TGCGCCAGCAGTGACCACATCCGTAACACTGAAGCTTTCTTT
D: NA
size: NA
V: TRBV10-2
J: TRBJ1-1

CDR3: CASSERTEYF
DNA: TGTGCCAGCAGTGAGAGGACAGAATACTTC
D: NA
size: NA
V: TRBV2
J: TRBJ2-7

CDR3: CAWSGGGNYEQYF
DNA: TGTGCCTGGTCTGGGGGAGGGAACTACGAGCAGTACTTC
D: TRBD2
size: few
V: TRBV30
J: TRBJ2-7

CDR3: CASSERGLAGGEQFF
DNA: TGTGCCAGCAGTGAACGAGGGCTAGCGGGAGGGGAGCAGTTCTTC
D: TRBD2
size: few
V: TRBV2
J: TRBJ2-1

CDR3: CSVNGQGARNEQFF
DNA: TGCAGCGTCAACGGACAGGGGGCGCGCAATGAGCAGTTCTTC
D: TRBD1
size: NA
V: TRBV29-1
J: TRBJ2-1

CDR3: CASSPRLAEAKNIQYF
DNA: TGTGCCAGCAGCCCGCGACTAGCGGAAGCCAAAAACATTCAGTACTTC
D: TRBD2
size: once
V: TRBV5-5
J: TRBJ2-4

CDR3: CASTTTGSNQPQHF
DNA: TGTGCCAGTACCACCACAGGGAGCAATCAGCCCCAGCATTTT
D: NA
size: few
V: TRBV19
J: TRBJ1-5

CDR3: CASSGGDSWNEQFF
DNA: TGTGCCAGCAGTGGGGGGGACTCCTGGAATGAGCAGTTCTTC
D: NA
size: NA
V: TRBV6-1
J: TRBJ2-1

CDR3: CAWSVGSSNIQYF
DNA: TGTGCCTGGAGTGTCGGGTCGTCGAACATTCAGTACTTC
D: NA
size: few
V: TRBV30
J: TRBJ2-4

CDR3: CASSQGHFAALNEQFF
DNA: TGCGCCAGCAGCCAAGGTCACTTTGCGGCTCTCAATGAGCAGTTCTTC
D: NA
size: NA
V: TRBV4-3
J: TRBJ2-1

CDR3: CASRPLWLAGGGTGELFF
DNA: TGTGCCAGCAGACCCCTCTGGCTAGCGGGAGGCGGCACCGGGGAGCTGTTTTTT
D: TRBD2
size: NA
V: TRBV28
J: TRBJ2-2

CDR3: CASSLLDRGTEAFF
DNA: TGTGCCAGCAGCTTACTGGACAGGGGAACTGAAGCTTTCTTT
D: TRBD1
size: NA
V: TRBV7-3
J: TRBJ1-1

CDR3: CASKPPGGLNEQFF
DNA: TGTGCCAGCAAACCCCCCGGAGGCCTCAATGAGCAGTTCTTC
D: NA
size: NA
V: TRBV6-5
J: TRBJ2-1